This is a list of T cell receptor beta chains from one sample in a study of shared clonotypes between healthy human individuals. Sequenced by immunoSEQ multiplex PCR; TCRdb stores in-frame clones only, minus some. This table has 2,500,000 or so clones, over 85% appearing once. Sample: naive CD4+ T cells from PBMCs. The source of these receptors is a man aged 18 to 29 in good health. Some clones in this sample may be carry-over from other donors' samples. CDR3s include the opening cysteine and the closing phenylalanine or tryptophan. D genes are given only for firm matches. Only part of the rows carry a size: once, few, many, or a class if the clone is expanded.

j_call | v_call | d_call | clone_size | cdr3_nt | cdr3_aa
TRBJ2-7 | TRBV20-1 | . | . | TGCAGTGCTGGGGGACACTACGAGCAGTACTTC | CSAGGHYEQYF
TRBJ2-3 | TRBV7-9 | TRBD1 | . | TGTGCCAGCAGCAAAAAGGGACAGGGGCACTTCACAGATACGCAGTATTTT | CASSKKGQGHFTDTQYF
TRBJ2-3 | TRBV28 | . | . | TGTGCCAGCAGTTTTTATCGGTGGGGGAGAGGCACAGATACGCAGTATTTT | CASSFYRWGRGTDTQYF
TRBJ1-5 | TRBV6-5 | . | once | TGTGCCAGCAGTTACGAATACTGGGGGACTCAGCCCCAGCATTTT | CASSYEYWGTQPQHF
TRBJ2-1 | TRBV21-1 | . | . | TGTGCCAGCAGCAAGGGTGTGGGGGGGACTAGCGGGAGGAACTACAATGAGCAGTTCTTC | CASSKGVGGTSGRNYNEQFF
TRBJ2-5 | TRBV6-5 | TRBD1 | once | TGTGCCAGCAGCCGAAGAACAGGGGGAGAGACCCAGTACTTC | CASSRRTGGETQYF
TRBJ2-4 | TRBV11-3 | TRBD2 | . | TGTGCCAGCAGCCCCGGGGAGCGGGGTTTAGCCAAAAACATTCAGTACTTC | CASSPGERGLAKNIQYF
TRBJ2-6 | TRBV2 | . | . | TGTGCCAGCTCTCCGGGTCGGCCTGGGGCCAACGTCCTGACTTTC | CASSPGRPGANVLTF
TRBJ2-3 | TRBV11-3 | . | . | TGTGCCAGCAGCCTCCGGGGTGGCACAGATACGCAGTATTTT | CASSLRGGTDTQYF
TRBJ2-1 | TRBV18 | TRBD2 | . | TGTGCCAGCTCATTACGGGGGGGCCTCCTATACAATGAGCAGTTCTTC | CASSLRGGLLYNEQFF
TRBJ2-5 | TRBV5-1 | TRBD2 | . | TGCGCCAGCAGCAGGGAAGGGACTACCGGAGAGACCCAGTACTTC | CASSREGTTGETQYF
TRBJ2-1 | TRBV6-5 | . | . | TGTGCCAGCAGTCTTCTAGCGAAGTATGAGCAGTTCTTC | CASSLLAKYEQFF
TRBJ2-1 | TRBV9 | TRBD2 | . | TGTGCCAGCAGCATACTATCAGCGGGAGGGGGTGAGCAGTTCTTC | CASSILSAGGGEQFF
TRBJ2-1 | TRBV11-2 | . | . | TGTGCCAGCAGCTCAGGACCTTACGTTGCCAACAATGAGCAGTTCTTC | CASSSGPYVANNEQFF
TRBJ2-6 | TRBV28 | TRBD1 | . | TGTGCCAGCAGTCTTCCGACAGGGGTCGGGGCCAACGTCCTGACTTTC | CASSLPTGVGANVLTF
TRBJ1-2 | TRBV5-1 | . | . | TGCGCCAGCAGCCCGGGACACAGGGACTATGGCTACACCTTC | CASSPGHRDYGYTF
TRBJ1-5 | TRBV28 | . | . | TGTGCCAGCAACTACGATAGCAATCAGCCCCAGCATTTT | CASNYDSNQPQHF
TRBJ1-2 | TRBV30 | . | . | TGTGCCTGGAGTGTACAGCGAGCTAACTATGGCTACACCTTC | CAWSVQRANYGYTF
TRBJ2-7 | TRBV5-1 | . | . | TGCGCCAGCAGCTTGGGGTCAGCGGAGCCCTACGAGCAGTACTTC | CASSLGSAEPYEQYF
TRBJ1-2 | TRBV30 | . | . | TGTGCCTGGAGTTGGCAAATCTATGGCTACACCTTC | CAWSWQIYGYTF
TRBJ2-7 | TRBV18 | . | . | TGTGCCAGCTTTTCTTACAGTGGCCCACTTAGGAGATACGAGCAGTACTTC | CASFSYSGPLRRYEQYF
TRBJ2-1 | TRBV7-2 | TRBD2 | once | TGTGCCAGCAGCCCGGCTAGCGGGACTTACAATGAGCAGTTCTTC | CASSPASGTYNEQFF
TRBJ2-1 | TRBV11-2 | TRBD2 | . | TGTGCCAGCAGCTTCGGCGGGAGTAGGTACAATGAGCAGTTCTTC | CASSFGGSRYNEQFF
TRBJ2-5 | TRBV5-1 | TRBD2 | . | TGCGCCAGCAGCTTGGGACTAGCGGGAGGGTTAATTCAAGAGACCCAGTACTTC | CASSLGLAGGLIQETQYF
TRBJ2-3 | TRBV11-3 | . | . | TGTGCCAGCAGCCTGCAGGGGGGGACAGATACGCAGTATTTT | CASSLQGGTDTQYF
TRBJ2-3 | TRBV5-6 | . | . | TGTGCCAGCAGCTTGAGGGGCCTGAGCACAGATACGCAGTATTTT | CASSLRGLSTDTQYF
TRBJ2-1 | TRBV9 | . | . | TGTGCCAGCAGCGTAGGTGACGGTCGCAGGGGCAATGAGCAGTTCTTC | CASSVGDGRRGNEQFF
TRBJ1-2 | TRBV6-5 | . | . | TGTGCCAGCAGCCCGGCTAACTATGGCTACACCTTC | CASSPANYGYTF
TRBJ2-7 | TRBV28 | . | . | TGTGCCAGCACCGGCAAGAGGTCAGCGACCTCCTACGAGCAGTACTTC | CASTGKRSATSYEQYF
TRBJ2-5 | TRBV28 | . | . | TGTGCCAGCAGTTTATCTGCTCCTACGCATACGGCAAGGGAGACCCAGTACTTC | CASSLSAPTHTARETQYF
TRBJ1-2 | TRBV18 | TRBD1 | . | TGTGCCAGCTCCCTCAGGGGGCGAGACCTATCTTTGAGCTACACCTTC | CASSLRGRDLSLSYTF